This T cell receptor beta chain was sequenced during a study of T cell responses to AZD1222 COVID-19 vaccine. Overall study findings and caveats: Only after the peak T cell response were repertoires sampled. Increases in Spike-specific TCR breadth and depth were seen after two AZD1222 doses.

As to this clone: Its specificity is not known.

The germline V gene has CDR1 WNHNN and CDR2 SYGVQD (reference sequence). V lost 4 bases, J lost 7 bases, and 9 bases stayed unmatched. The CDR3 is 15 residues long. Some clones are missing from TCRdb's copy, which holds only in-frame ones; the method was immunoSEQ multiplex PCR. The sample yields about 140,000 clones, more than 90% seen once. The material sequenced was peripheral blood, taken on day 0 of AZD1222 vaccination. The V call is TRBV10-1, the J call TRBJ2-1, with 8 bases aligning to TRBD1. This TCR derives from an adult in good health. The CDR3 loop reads CASSGGQGEWNEQFF. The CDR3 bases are TGCGCCAGCAGTGGAGGACAGGGAGAGTGGAATGAGCAGTTCTTC.